This T cell receptor beta chain appears in the sequencing data of a study of shared clonotypes between healthy human individuals. At the level of the study: Donors had three CD4 naive, three CD4 memory, two CD8 naive and one CD8 memory plate apiece.

Measured with immunoSEQ multiplex PCR; TCRdb has only the in-frame clones, and not every one. The sample has 80,000 to 100,000 clones, 68% seen once. The CDR3 is 15 amino acids. Trimming pared 4 bases from V and 4 bases from J, leaving 15 bases between. Germline CDR1 reads MGHDK; CDR2 reads SYGVNS. Sequences were obtained from memory CD8+ T cells sorted from blood. The subset denotes: CD45RO+ cells pooled with CCR7-negative TemRA cells. The chain joins TRBV25-1 to TRBJ2-3; D possibly corresponds to TRBD2 (6 bases). The source of this sequence is a man aged 25 to 40 in good health. CDR3 sequence (DNA): TGTGCCAGCAGTGGCCCGGAGGGAGATTCAGATACGCAGTATTTT. Translation gives CASSGPEGDSDTQYF.